This T cell receptor beta chain was sequenced during a study of T-cell reconstitution after alpha-beta-depleted transplantation in children. Unique molecular identifiers tagged the TCRbeta library. TCRdb re-analysed the PCR reads in MiXCR, keeping a single row per CDR3 protein. The sample records about 980,000 distinct CDR3 sequences, roughly 29% being singletons. V lost 2 bases to trimming and J lost 0 bases; unmatched junction nucleotides: 6. The CDR3 is 18 residues long. The germline V gene encodes CDR1 SGHRS and CDR2 YFSETQ. This clonotype was recorded at least ten times. This receptor was taken from a boy under two years old who had a stem cell transplant for SCID, so the T cells may come from the graft donor. The sequenced sample was PBMCs, mostly from graft donor cells, obtained 360 days after TCRalphabeta/CD19-depleted stem cell transplant. The chain uses TRBV5-1 and TRBJ2-3, with 13 bases lining up with TRBD2. CDR3 bases: TGCGCCAGCAGCTTACGTACGACTAGCGGGGGGAGCACAGATACGCAGTATTTT. Translation gives CASSLRTTSGGSTDTQYF. The variable domain in full, with the rest retrieved from reference TRBV5-1 and TRBJ2-3, is KAGVTQTPRYLIKTRGQQVTLSCSPISGHRSVSWYQQTPGQGLQFLFEYFSETQRNKGNFPGRFSGRQFSNSRSEMNVSTLELGDSALYLCASSLRTTSGGSTDTQYFGPGTRLTVL.